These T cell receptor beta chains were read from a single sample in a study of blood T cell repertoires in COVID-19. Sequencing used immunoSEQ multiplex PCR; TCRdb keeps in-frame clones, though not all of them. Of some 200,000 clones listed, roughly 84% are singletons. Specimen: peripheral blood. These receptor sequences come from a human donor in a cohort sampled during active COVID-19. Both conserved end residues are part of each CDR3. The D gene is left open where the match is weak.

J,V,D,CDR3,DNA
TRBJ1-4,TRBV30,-,CAWSAQGRELFF,TGTGCCTGGAGTGCTCAGGGTCGGGAACTGTTTTTT
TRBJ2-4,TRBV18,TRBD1,CASSPPTYDRVAKNIQYF,TGTGCCAGCTCACCTCCGACCTATGACAGGGTAGCCAAAAACATTCAGTACTTC
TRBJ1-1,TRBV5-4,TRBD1,CASSYGQGGVNTEAFF,TGTGCCAGCAGCTACGGACAGGGCGGAGTGAACACTGAAGCTTTCTTT
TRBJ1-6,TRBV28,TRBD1,CATRDRRAVNNSPLHF,TGTGCCACCCGGGACAGACGGGCCGTTAATAATTCACCCCTCCACTTT
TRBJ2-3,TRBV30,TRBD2,CAWSRLAGGDTQYF,TGTGCCTGGAGTCGACTAGCGGGAGGAGATACGCAGTATTTT
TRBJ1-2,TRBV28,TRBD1,CASNRKILPTGGYGYTF,TGTGCCAGCAACCGCAAAATTCTACCGACAGGGGGCTATGGCTACACCTTC
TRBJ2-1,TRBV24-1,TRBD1,CATSDLRDRGLDEQFF,TGTGCCACCAGTGATTTAAGGGACAGGGGTTTAGATGAGCAGTTCTTC
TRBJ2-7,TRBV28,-,CASSRGSYEQYF,TGTGCCAGCAGCCGGGGGTCTTACGAGCAGTACTTC
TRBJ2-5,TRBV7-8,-,CASSPYGGEFLGETQYF,TGTGCCAGCAGCCCATATGGAGGGGAGTTCTTGGGAGAGACCCAGTACTTC
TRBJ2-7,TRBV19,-,CASSIDRVDEQYF,TGTGCCAGTAGTATAGACAGGGTCGACGAGCAGTACTTC
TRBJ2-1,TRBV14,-,CASSQNRAYNEQFF,TGTGCCAGCAGCCAAAACAGGGCTTACAATGAGCAGTTCTTC
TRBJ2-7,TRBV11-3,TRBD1,CASSRDRVSGQYF,TGTGCCAGCAGCCGGGACAGGGTGTCTGGGCAGTACTTC
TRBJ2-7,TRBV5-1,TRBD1,CASSLVAGGLEQYF,TGCGCCAGCAGCTTGGTCGCAGGGGGCTTAGAGCAGTACTTC
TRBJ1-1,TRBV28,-,CASSLPPQEAFF,TGTGCCAGCAGTCTTCCCCCACAGGAAGCTTTCTTT